Included here is one T cell receptor beta chain sequence, with context. Its antigen specificity is not known. Per-nucleotide qualities are absent, and no much larger clonotype sits a single base away. Reading from cysteine to phenylalanine, the CDR3 counts 14 amino acids. Only CDR3 DNA is held: 42 bases, read in frame from base 1. Looking up the germline V gene yields CDR1 SGHRS and CDR2 YFSETQ. The junction carries 14 bases between V and J, which are trimmed by 2 bases and 8 bases respectively. The record originates from a study of T-cell reconstitution after alpha-beta-depleted transplantation in children (dated by TCRdb to the mid-2010s). For the wider study: Using TCR repertoire profiling, the study followed T-cell immune reconstitution in a quantitative way in children after TCRalphabeta/CD19-depleted allogeneic hematopoietic cell transplantation.

The method behind the library was PCR. The instrument given in TCRdb is Illumina HiSeq 2500. TCR libraries were prepared with molecular barcoding, using unique molecular identifiers to normalize TCRbeta repertoire quantification. TCRdb reran the public reads through fastp at Q25 and MiXCR, keeping productive beta chains. Identical CDR3 protein sequences are pooled into one entry, listed with their most common genes and DNA. The sample yields about 200,000 distinct CDR3 sequences; more than 12% were counted once. Roughly 13% of the sample is in the top ten clones. The TCR comes from a human donor who donated a stem cell graft to a child with acute lymphoblastic leukemia. The sequencing here drew on PBMCs from the stem cell graft donor, taken from the stem cell graft. The chain joins TRBV5-1 to TRBJ2-1; confidence is insufficient to name the D gene. The CDR3: CASSFRAALDEQFF. The nucleotides are TGCGCCAGCAGCTTCCGGGCCGCTTTAGATGAGCAGTTCTTC.